The 20 T cell receptor beta chains listed next were all sequenced from one sample in a study of T cells in Graves' hyperthyroidism and ophthalmopathy. There were TCR beta CDR3 regions amplified from RNA transcripts. Researchers ran a first-round RT-PCR on the TCR CDR3 using the HTBI primer set. TCRdb itself ran the multiplex PCR reads through MiXCR, one entry per CDR3 protein. This sample has approximately 400,000 distinct CDR3 sequences, with roughly 14% found just once. Specimen: blood. The receptors originated from a woman under 30 with Graves' hyperthyroidism.

The J gene is TRBJ1-5, the V gene TRBV5-1; TRBD1 aligns across 9 bases. Germline V gene sequence: CDR1 SGHRS, CDR2 YFSETQ. With V trimmed by 0 bases and J by 7 bases, 5 bases remained unmatched. The CDR3 contains 15 residues. DNA for the CDR3: TGCGCCAGCAGCTTGGAGACAGGGGGAGTGCAGCCCCAGCATTTT. Amino acid sequence: CASSLETGGVQPQHF.

This clonotype was detected ten times or more. The chain employs TRBV12-5 and TRBJ2-1; TRBD2 aligns across 11 bases. Germline V gene data show CDR1 as LGHNT and CDR2 as FRNRAP. J gave up 8 bases and V 0 bases, and 15 bases lay outside the gene matches. The CDR3 consists of 19 residues. CDR3 region: CASGLVPTPSGRQRHEQFF. For the CDR3, the DNA is TGTGCTAGTGGTTTGGTCCCAACTCCTAGCGGGAGGCAGCGGCATGAGCAGTTCTTC.

The chain has TRBV19 and TRBJ1-4; a weak D match, TRBD1 (5 bases). V lost 6 bases, J lost 6 bases, and 17 bases lay in between. Germline values: CDR1 LNHDA, CDR2 SQIVND (reference sequence). The CDR3 extends over 15 amino acids. The CDR3 here is CASRILGTLDEKLFF. The CDR3 nucleotides are TGTGCCAGTAGGATACTTGGGACGTTGGATGAAAAACTGTTTTTT.

This clonotype showed up just a few times. The chain links TRBV20-1 to TRBJ1-2, with D unclear. Trimming took 0 bases from V and 4 from J, leaving 12 bases between them. Germline values: CDR1 DFQATT, CDR2 SNEGSKA (reference sequence). The CDR3 runs to 14 residues. The CDR3 protein is CSAREALKVYGYTF. CDR3 nucleotides: TGCAGTGCTAGAGAAGCCCTAAAGGTCTATGGCTACACCTTC.

This clonotype appeared many times. V usage is TRBV7-2 and J usage is TRBJ2-7; D unresolved. Germline loops: CDR1 SGHTA, CDR2 FQGNSA. Trimming pared 2 bases from V and 3 bases from J, leaving 8 bases between. The CDR3 has 13 amino acids. CDR3 amino acids: CASSLKGGYEQYF. As DNA, the CDR3 is TGTGCCAGCAGCTTAAAAGGTGGCTACGAGCAGTACTTC.

This clonotype was counted ten times or more. The chain recombines TRBV7-8 with TRBJ1-5; 7 bases are a match to TRBD1. Germline loops: CDR1 SGHVS, CDR2 FQNEAQ. V shed 5 bases, J shed 0 bases, and the junction held 7 bases outside the gene matches. The CDR3 loop spans 16 amino acids. CDR3 amino acids: CASSPQGGNSNQPQHF. The CDR3 DNA sequence: TGTGCCAGCAGCCCTCAGGGGGGCAATAGCAATCAGCCCCAGCATTTT.

This clonotype was counted at least ten times. This chain joins TRBV18 and TRBJ1-2; D possibly corresponds to TRBD1 (5 bases). Germline V CDR1 and CDR2: KGHSH, LQKENI. The CDR3 sequence is 14 residues long. Between the trimmed V and J ends, which lost 3 bases and 4 bases, there was a span of 12 bases. The CDR3 spells CASSPPPGTYGYTF. DNA for the CDR3: TGTGCCAGCTCACCCCCACCGGGGACCTATGGCTACACCTTC.

This clonotype has a single count. The rearrangement links TRBV9 to TRBJ2-5; possibly TRBD2 for D (5 bases). The germline CDR1 and CDR2 sequences are SGDLS and YYNGEE. The CDR3 extends over 13 amino acids. Trimming pared 4 bases from V and 9 bases from J, leaving 16 bases between. CDR3 nucleotides: TGTGCCAGCAGCCTAGAGCCAGGAGGCTCCCAGTACTTC. Its translation: CASSLEPGGSQYF.

Many counts were recorded for this clonotype. The CDR3 loop is CASSLRGPGTYNEQFF. In nucleotides, the CDR3 is TGTGCCAGCAGCCTCCGGGGCCCAGGCACCTACAATGAGCAGTTCTTC. The genes are TRBV7-8 and TRBJ2-1; D may be TRBD1 or TRBD2 (5 bases each). This CDR3 has 16 amino acids. Germline values: CDR1 SGHVS, CDR2 FQNEAQ. V lost 5 bases and J lost 2, with 16 bases in between.

This clonotype has ten or more counts. The chain joins TRBV18 to TRBJ1-1; possible D gene TRBD1, 5 bases. This CDR3 has 13 amino acids. CDR1 and CDR2 from the germline V gene are KGHSH and LQKENI. V lost 6 bases, J lost 1 base, and 9 bases lay in between. CDR3 DNA sequence: TGTGCCAGCTCTGAGACAGAGAACACTGAAGCTTTCTTT. Its translation: CASSETENTEAFF.

The V call is TRBV5-1, the J call TRBJ2-7; 8 bases agree with TRBD1. Germline V gives CDR1 SGHRS, CDR2 YFSETQ. The CDR3 spans 15 residues. Trimming took 4 bases from V and 5 from J; bases not matched to a gene: 11. In nucleotides, the CDR3 is TGCGCCAGCAGCGAAGGGGGACAGGCGGGTGACGAGCAGTACTTC. It is translated as CASSEGGQAGDEQYF.

In this sample, this clonotype turned up many times. The chain employs TRBV5-5 and TRBJ2-7; D not resolved. The CDR3 loop spans 12 amino acids. V lost 1 base and J 3 bases, leaving 5 bases between the germline ends. The V gene's germline CDR1 is SGHKS and CDR2 YYEKEE (reference sequence). CDR3 nucleotide sequence: TGTGCCAGCAGCTTGCATGACTACGAGCAGTACTTC. Its protein is CASSLHDYEQYF.

The sample holds many counts of this clonotype. The chain couples TRBV12-3 or TRBV12-4 to TRBJ2-7; TRBD2 might be the D (5 bases). The length of the CDR3 is 13 residues. The V and J ends lost 0 bases and 5 bases respectively, with 8 bases between them. For the CDR3, the DNA is TGTGCCAGCAGTTTAGCTATGCGGGACGAGCAGTACTTC. It codes for CASSLAMRDEQYF.

This clonotype was found a few times. This chain joins TRBV5-1 and TRBJ2-3; 9 bases agree with TRBD1. Germline lookup yields CDR1 SGHRS and CDR2 YFSETQ. V gave up 3 bases and J gave up 6 bases; unmatched junction bases: 2. The CDR3 sequence is 13 residues long. The CDR3 region is CASSYGQGDTQYF. The CDR3, as DNA: TGCGCCAGCAGCTACGGACAGGGGGATACGCAGTATTTT.

The chain is built from TRBV7-9 and TRBJ1-2; a possible D gene is TRBD1 (5 bases). The CDR3 is made up of 15 amino acids. V lost 1 base, J lost 4 bases, and 13 bases lay in between. CDR1 and CDR2 (germline): SEHNR, FQNEAQ (reference sequence). The CDR3 DNA reads as TGTGCCAGCAGCTTAGGAATCGTCGGGGCCTATGGCTACACCTTC. This translates into CASSLGIVGAYGYTF.

This clonotype has a handful of counts. The genes are TRBV7-2 and TRBJ1-5; the D is unclear. The V end was cut by 2 bases, the J end by 6 bases, with 11 bases between. The CDR3 sequence is 14 residues long. Germline assignment: CDR1 SGHTA and CDR2 FQGNSA. CDR3 sequence (DNA): TGTGCCAGCAGCTTATTGCCGGGGTTTCAGCCCCAGCATTTT. Its translation: CASSLLPGFQPQHF. The full variable domain, with the rest looked up from reference TRBV7-2 and TRBJ1-5, is GAGVSQSPSNKVTEKGKDVELRCDPISGHTALYWYRQSLGQGLEFLIYFQGNSAPDKSGLPSDRFSAERTGGSVSTLTIQRTQQEDSAVYLCASSLLPGFQPQHFGDGTRLSIL.

There are many counts of this clonotype. This rearrangement joins TRBV24-1 to TRBJ1-1, with D possibly matching TRBD1 (5 bases). From germline, CDR1 is KGHDR and CDR2 SFDVKD. This CDR3 has 13 amino acids. Trimming took 3 bases from V and 11 from J, leaving 15 bases between them. The CDR3 nucleotides read TGTGCCACCAGTGATCCCACGGGACGAGATGCTTTCTTT. Translating gives CATSDPTGRDAFF.

This clonotype was counted only a few times. The genes are TRBV3-1 and TRBJ2-1, with TRBD2 identical over 10 bases. In germline, CDR1 is LGHDT, CDR2 YNNKEL (reference sequence). The CDR3 runs to 16 residues. V dropped 3 bases and J dropped 3; count of bases not matched to a gene: 5. The CDR3 here is CASSQERGGLYNEQFF. The CDR3 nucleotides are TGTGCCAGCAGCCAGGAGCGGGGGGGGCTCTACAATGAGCAGTTCTTC.

This clonotype has just a few counts. The chain combines TRBV19 with TRBJ1-5; D gene ambiguous. The CDR3 runs to 13 residues. In germline, CDR1 is LNHDA, CDR2 SQIVND (reference sequence). With 7 bases removed from V and 1 base from J, the gap between germline ends came to 8 bases. Here the CDR3 DNA reads TGTGCCAGTATTGGGCAAAGCAATCAGCCCCAGCATTTT. This encodes CASIGQSNQPQHF.

This clonotype was observed at least ten times. The chain carries TRBV7-2 and TRBJ1-2; a weak D match, TRBD1 (5 bases). CDR1 SGHTA and CDR2 FQGNSA come from the germline V gene. V lost 4 bases and J 4 bases, leaving 19 bases between the germline ends. The CDR3 runs to 16 residues. CDR3 protein: CASSSGRRDLGYGYTF. The CDR3 DNA reads TGTGCCAGCAGCTCGGGACGCAGAGACCTAGGCTATGGCTACACCTTC.